The 11 T cell receptor beta chains given below trace back to one sample, sequenced in a study of shared clonotypes between healthy human individuals. Sequencing was performed with immunoSEQ multiplex PCR; in TCRdb, only in-frame clones are kept and a portion is missing. Counted here are some 700,000 clones, around 90% occurring once; the ten biggest clones make up 30% to 35%. The sample comprised memory CD8+ T cells from PBMCs. Subset given: CD45RO+ cells pooled with CCR7-negative TemRA cells. The receptors originated from a man aged 18 to 29 in good health. Some clones in this sample may be carry-over from other donors' samples.

This chain joins TRBV7-9 and TRBJ2-7; possible D gene TRBD1, 5 bases. The CDR3 runs to 16 residues. The V and J ends lost 5 bases and 0 bases respectively, with 17 bases between them. Germline V CDR1 and CDR2: SEHNR, FQNEAQ (reference sequence). CDR3 loop: CASSASGLTSSYEQYF. CDR3 bases: TGTGCCAGCAGCGCCTCAGGGTTAACGAGCTCCTACGAGCAGTACTTC.

The V and J genes are TRBV6-1 and TRBJ2-7, with 8 bases identical to TRBD1. The V gene end was trimmed by 4 bases and the J gene end by 5 bases; junction bases not matched to a gene: 7. The CDR3 is 14 residues long. Germline assignment: CDR1 MNHNS and CDR2 SASEGT. The CDR3 region is CASSGGQGVNEQYF. In DNA form, the CDR3 reads TGTGCCAGCAGTGGAGGACAGGGTGTCAACGAGCAGTACTTC.

This chain joins TRBV4-1 and TRBJ2-1, with TRBD2 identical over 7 bases. CDR1 and CDR2 from the germline V gene are MGHRA and YSYEKL. The CDR3 extends over 16 amino acids. The ends lost 4 bases at V and 9 bases at J; junction bases unmatched: 15. CDR3: CASSPILAATSFEQFF. The CDR3, as DNA: TGCGCCAGCAGCCCTATCCTAGCGGCCACAAGCTTTGAGCAGTTCTTC.

The chain joins TRBV4-1 to TRBJ2-5, with D possibly being TRBD2 (6 bases). Germline-derived CDR1 and CDR2 are MGHRA and YSYEKL. The V and J ends lost 0 bases and 4 bases respectively, with 15 bases between them. The CDR3 runs to 16 residues. The CDR3 coding sequence is TGCGCCAGCAGCCAAGATCCTATGGTTAGCGGAGAGACCCAGTACTTC. It specifies CASSQDPMVSGETQYF.

This sequence joins TRBV28 and TRBJ2-7; TRBD1 agrees at 8 bases. The germline V gene encodes CDR1 MDHEN and CDR2 SYDVKM. This CDR3 spans 13 amino acids. V lost 7 bases, J lost 5 bases, and 7 bases stayed unmatched. CDR3 amino acids: CASNPDRDNEQYF. The DNA for the CDR3 is TGTGCCAGCAACCCGGACAGGGACAACGAGCAGTACTTC.

The chain has TRBV7-2 and TRBJ1-3; a weak D match, TRBD1 (5 bases). Trimming pared 4 bases from V and 0 bases from J, leaving 10 bases between. Germline V gene lookup returns CDR1 SGHTA and CDR2 FQGNSA. The CDR3 covers 15 residues. CDR3 amino acids: CASSSDSNSGNTIYF. The CDR3 DNA follows: TGTGCCAGCAGCTCCGACAGCAACTCTGGAAACACCATATATTTT.

The chain is built from TRBV5-1 and TRBJ1-1, with D perhaps TRBD1 (6 bases). The V and J ends lost 1 base and 3 bases respectively, with 13 bases between them. This CDR3 has 15 amino acids. Per the germline V gene, CDR1 is SGHRS and CDR2 is YFSETQ. CDR3 bases: TGCGCCAGCAGCTTGTTGCAGGGGTGGGACACTGAAGCTTTCTTT. Its translation is CASSLLQGWDTEAFF.

The chain recombines TRBV23-1 with TRBJ1-4; TRBD1 might be the D (6 bases). TRBV23-1 is an ORF, with its function uncertain. The CDR3 consists of 18 residues. Trimming cost V 8 bases and J 8 bases, with 30 bases left between them. The DNA of the CDR3 is TGCGCCAGCGGAAGGTATAATAAGGGGGAGGGGTCCCGGGAAAAACTGTTTTTT. Protein sequence: CASGRYNKGEGSREKLFF.

This chain links TRBV6-1 with TRBJ2-7, with D possibly matching TRBD2 (5 bases). Germline-derived CDR1 and CDR2 are MNHNS and SASEGT. The V end lost 2 bases, the J end lost 5 bases, and 19 bases lay between the germline ends. The CDR3 is made up of 16 amino acids. The CDR3 region has the DNA TGTGCCAGCAGTGAATACGGACGGGATTTTTCTCACGAGCAGTACTTC. Its translation is CASSEYGRDFSHEQYF.

The chain is built from TRBV7-6 and TRBJ2-3, with D possibly TRBD1 on 5 matching bases. V gave up 2 bases and J gave up 4 bases, with 10 bases separating them. Germline V gene data show CDR1 as SGHVS and CDR2 as FNYEAQ. The CDR3 runs 14 residues. The CDR3 nucleotides read TGTGCCAGCAGCTTACGGTTGGGGCCAGATACGCAGTATTTT. Translation: CASSLRLGPDTQYF.

The chain combines TRBV11-1 with TRBJ2-1; the D gene is possibly TRBD2 (6 bases). CDR3 size: 12 residues. V was clipped by 5 bases and J by 10 bases, with 12 bases between them. CDR1 SGHAT and CDR2 FQDESV come from the germline V gene (reference sequence). This CDR3 reads CASSRGIFEQFF. The CDR3 DNA sequence: TGTGCCAGCAGCCGGGGGATCTTCGAGCAGTTCTTC.